The 19 T cell receptor beta chains listed next were all sequenced from one sample in a study of blood T cells in healthy people across ages (dated by TCRdb to between 2014 and 2017). The method was 5' RACE. The run used an Illumina HiSeq 2500. The second PCR ran for about 7 to 11 cycles and used a J-beta primer mix along with a sample-barcoded 5' primer. TCRdb handled the public reads itself, with Q25 trimming in fastp and clone calling in MiXCR, and kept productive beta chains. Identical CDR3 proteins give one entry, which carries the most common genes and DNA. For this sample there are about 780,000 distinct CDR3 sequences; around 45% appear just once. The ten largest clones capture approximately 18% of the sample. Sequences were obtained from blood. These receptors came from a man aged 80 or over in good health.

The chain links TRBV21-1 to TRBJ1-5; the table names TRBD1, a call not compared with the DNA. TRBV21-1 is designated a pseudogene. CDR3 size: 14 residues. In DNA, the CDR3 is TGTGCTCTGGTGTTGGGACAGGAGAATCAGCCCCAGCATTTT. As protein: CALVLGQENQPQHF.

This clonotype was seen a few times. Written as DNA, the CDR3 is TGTGCCAGCAGTCCAGTGGCCCCTCCGGGGGCCTTGGAGGAGCCCCAGCATTTT. Residues: CASSPVAPPGALEEPQHF. V gene TRBV12-3 or TRBV12-4 combines with J gene TRBJ1-5, with D perhaps matching TRBD1 (6 bases). Trimming removed 5 bases at V and 8 bases at J, with 28 bases between. CDR3 size: 18 residues.

The chain's CDR3 is CASSLSQPHEQYF. The CDR3 DNA reads TGTGCCAGCAGTTTATCGCAGCCCCACGAGCAGTACTTC. The chain joins TRBV27 to TRBJ2-7; no firm D call. From germline, CDR1 is MNHEY and CDR2 SMNVEV (reference sequence). V gave up 0 bases and J gave up 5 bases, with 8 bases separating them. CDR3 length equals 13 residues.

Written as DNA, the CDR3 is TGTGCCATCAGTGTGGACCCCAATGAGCAGTTCTTC. This translates into CAISVDPNEQFF. The genes are TRBV10-3 and TRBJ2-1; D unresolved. This CDR3 contains 12 residues. CDR1 is ENHRY and CDR2 is SYGVKD in the germline V gene. Trimming removed 4 bases from V and 6 bases from J, with 7 bases in between.

The gene calls are TRBV10-2 and TRBJ2-2, with D possibly being TRBD1 (6 bases). The CDR3 covers 14 residues. In germline, CDR1 is WSHSY, CDR2 SAAADI. The germline V and J ends were trimmed by 6 bases and 1 base, with 9 bases remaining between them. The chain's CDR3 is CASSHRENTGELFF. The CDR3 coding sequence is TGCGCCAGCAGCCACAGGGAGAACACCGGGGAGCTGTTTTTT.

The rearrangement uses TRBV20-1 and TRBJ2-1, with 10 positions matching TRBD2. Germline CDR1 and CDR2: DFQATT and SNEGSKA (reference sequence). The ends lost 6 bases at V and 1 base at J; junction bases unmatched: 18. This CDR3 is 19 amino acids long. CDR3 sequence (DNA): TGCAGTGCCTCCGCAGGACTAGCGGAGGGCAGGTGGTCCTACAATGAGCAGTTCTTC. It specifies CSASAGLAEGRWSYNEQFF.

This clonotype was seen only a few times. The genes are TRBV7-2 and TRBJ2-2; D gene ambiguous. V lost 0 bases, J lost 2 bases, and 4 bases lay in between. The CDR3 loop spans 14 amino acids. Germline CDR1 is SGHTA and CDR2 is FQGNSA. The CDR3 here is CASSLAVNTGELFF. The CDR3 DNA is TGTGCCAGCAGCTTAGCGGTTAACACCGGGGAGCTGTTTTTT.

The sample holds a few counts of this clonotype. V gene TRBV7-2 combines with J gene TRBJ1-4; D is uncertain. This CDR3 is built from 12 residues. CDR1 is SGHTA, CDR2 FQGNSA, per germline. V dropped 3 bases and J dropped 8 bases, with 7 bases sitting between them. The CDR3 loop is CASSFPGEKLFF. Here the CDR3 DNA reads TGTGCCAGCAGCTTTCCGGGAGAAAAACTGTTTTTT.

This clonotype was counted ten times or more. The chain carries TRBV18 and TRBJ2-5; TRBD2 aligns across 10 bases. The germline CDR1 and CDR2 sequences are KGHSH and LQKENI. V gave up 0 bases and J gave up 4 bases; unmatched junction bases: 2. CDR3 size: 15 residues. CDR3 DNA sequence: TGTGCCAGCTCACCACCCAGACTAGCGGGAGAGACCCAGTACTTC. Translating it yields CASSPPRLAGETQYF.

V is TRBV5-1 and J is TRBJ2-3; no reliable D call. Germline CDR1 and CDR2: SGHRS and YFSETQ. V was clipped by 2 bases and J by 1 base, with 17 bases between them. This CDR3 has 17 amino acids. The CDR3 here is CASSLGIVTAGTDTQYF. The CDR3 nucleotides are TGCGCCAGCAGCTTAGGGATAGTAACAGCTGGCACAGATACGCAGTATTTT.

This clonotype was detected many times. The CDR3, as DNA: TGTGCCAGCAGCTCGTCGCCAGGGGAGCAGCCCCAGCATTTT. Translating gives CASSSSPGEQPQHF. V is TRBV13 and J is TRBJ1-5; maybe TRBD1 (6 bases). The V end was cut by 4 bases, the J end by 7 bases, with 14 bases between. Per the germline V gene, CDR1 is PRHDT and CDR2 is FYEKMQ (reference sequence). The CDR3 contains 14 residues.

The chain is built from TRBV5-1 and TRBJ2-3, with TRBD2 matching over 7 bases. The germline gives CDR1 SGHRS, CDR2 YFSETQ. V lost 2 bases, J lost 1 base, and 10 bases stayed unmatched. CDR3 length: 17 amino acids. CDR3: CASSFKGGGSGTDTQYF. The CDR3 coding sequence is TGCGCCAGCAGCTTTAAAGGTGGCGGGAGCGGCACAGATACGCAGTATTTT. Variable domain in full (rest from reference TRBV5-1 and TRBJ2-3): KAGVTQTPRYLIKTRGQQVTLSCSPISGHRSVSWYQQTPGQGLQFLFEYFSETQRNKGNFPGRFSGRQFSNSRSEMNVSTLELGDSALYLCASSFKGGGSGTDTQYFGPGTRLTVL.

This clonotype was detected many times. The chain carries TRBV7-3 and TRBJ2-6, with 8 bases identical to TRBD1. Unmatched junction bases numbered 4, after V lost 6 bases and J lost 3 bases. The CDR3 consists of 15 residues. CDR1 is SGHTA and CDR2 is FQGTGA in the germline V gene. The CDR3 bases are TGTGCCAGCAGTAAGGACAGGGTTGGGGCCAACGTCCTGACTTTC. This encodes CASSKDRVGANVLTF.

The chain joins TRBV5-1 to TRBJ2-7; 8 bases fit TRBD1. Germline V gene lookup returns CDR1 SGHRS and CDR2 YFSETQ. The CDR3 is made up of 14 amino acids. V shed 4 bases, J shed 2 bases, and the junction held 5 bases outside the gene matches. Here the CDR3 DNA reads TGCGCCAGCAGCGGGGGACAGGCTACCTACGAGCAGTACTTC. As protein: CASSGGQATYEQYF.

This clonotype has more than one count but fewer than ten. Mismatch with germline at one junction end may stem from a read error. The chain links TRBV29-1 to TRBJ1-1, with 8 bases that match TRBD1. From germline, CDR1 is SQVTM and CDR2 ANQGSEA. The length of the CDR3 is 12 residues. The CDR3 DNA reads as TGCAGCGTTCGACAGGGGAACGCTGAAGCTTTCTTT. Amino acid sequence: CSVRQGNAEAFF.

The rearrangement links TRBV28 to TRBJ2-7; 9 nucleotides line up with TRBD2. CDR1 and CDR2 from the germline V gene are MDHEN and SYDVKM. V was pared by 5 bases and J by 5 bases, with 7 bases of the junction left unmatched. This CDR3 region has 14 residues. Here the CDR3 reads CASSPLAGVDEQYF. CDR3 DNA: TGTGCCAGCAGTCCGTTAGCGGGAGTCGACGAGCAGTACTTC.

This clonotype was observed a handful of times. Written as DNA, the CDR3 is TGTGCCAGCAGCCACCTAGGGGATACGCAGTATTTT. It translates to CASSHLGDTQYF. The chain employs TRBV3-1 and TRBJ2-3; the D is unclear. V was trimmed by 3 bases and J by 6 bases, leaving 7 bases between them. CDR1 and CDR2 (germline): LGHDT, YNNKEL (reference sequence). The CDR3 sequence is 12 residues long.

This chain joins TRBV25-1 and TRBJ1-6, with D possibly TRBD1 on 5 matching bases. Looked up from germline, CDR1 is MGHDK and CDR2 is SYGVNS. V gave up 6 bases and J gave up 14 bases, with 20 bases separating them. CDR3 size: 14 residues. The CDR3 spells CASRKDPAVGALHF. The CDR3 DNA reads TGTGCCAGCAGAAAAGACCCTGCGGTGGGGGCCCTCCACTTT.

The V and J genes are TRBV6-6 and TRBJ2-7, with D unclear. The germline V gene has CDR1 MNHNY and CDR2 SVGAGI (reference sequence). Trimming took off 6 bases at V and 4 bases at J, with 13 bases between the two ends. This CDR3 has 13 residues. The CDR3 region has the DNA TGTGCCAGCAGGCCTAGGAGTTTTTACGAGCAGTACTTC. Translating it yields CASRPRSFYEQYF.